This T cell receptor (beta chain) derives from a study of blood T cell repertoires in COVID-19. Whole-study context: Researchers got acute and convalescent COVID-19 samples from the United States, Italy and Spain. T cells, B-cell-depleted T cells, or PBMCs provided the cDNA or gDNA that served as material.

Sequenced by immunoSEQ multiplex PCR; TCRdb stores in-frame clones only, minus some. The sample has over 400,000 clones, 88% seen once; the top ten hold approximately 8%. Participant-reported clinical history was the basis for cohort assignment. V gave up 0 bases and J gave up 0 bases; unmatched junction bases: 6. This CDR3 spans 18 amino acids. CDR1 and CDR2 from the germline V gene are GTSNPN and SVGIG (reference sequence). This clone was picked up one time. The rearrangement joins TRBV30 to TRBJ2-6; 9 bases are a match to TRBD1. This clonotype was obtained from a woman aged 55-70 years who had recovered from COVID-19. The sequenced sample was PBMCs or T cells enriched from blood (not recorded which). Here the CDR3 reads CAWSVKDRGVSGANVLTF. The DNA of the CDR3 is TGTGCCTGGAGTGTAAAGGACAGGGGAGTCTCTGGGGCCAACGTCCTGACTTTC.